This is a list of T cell receptor beta chains from one sample in a study of T cell responses to AZD1222 COVID-19 vaccine. Data came from immunoSEQ multiplex PCR; TCRdb stores just in-frame clones and leaves some out. The profile shows 150,000 to 160,000 clones, about nine tenths of them singletons. This specimen consisted of peripheral blood, obtained 28 days after the second AZD1222 dose. The receptors were sampled from an adult who received the AZD1222 COVID-19 vaccine. Each CDR3 is given with its conserved first and last residue. A D gene is named only where the DNA matches it firmly. Clone size, where shown, is once, few, many, or a class for clones that have expanded.

TRBV7-2	once	.	TRBJ1-1	TGTGCCAGCAGCTTAGTGGCAGGGGCGGACACTGAAGCTTTCTTT	CASSLVAGADTEAFF
TRBV28	.	.	TRBJ1-4	TGTGCCAGCAGCCTAGGGGGGACGTTGGAAAAACTGTTTTTT	CASSLGGTLEKLFF
TRBV13	.	TRBD2	TRBJ2-7	TGTGCCAGCAGCCAGACTAGCGGGAGAAGCGAGCAGTACTTC	CASSQTSGRSEQYF
TRBV24-1	few	.	TRBJ2-2	TGTGCCACCGAACGCGGCACCGGGGAGCTGTTTTTT	CATERGTGELFF
TRBV3-1/TRBV3-2	.	.	TRBJ2-1	TGTGCCAGCAGCCAAGTTTTCTCTGAGCAGTTCTTC	CASSQVFSEQFF
TRBV19	.	.	TRBJ1-2	TGTGCCAGTAGTACCGGACTGAACTATGGCTACACCTTC	CASSTGLNYGYTF
TRBV28	.	TRBD1	TRBJ2-5	TGTGCCAGCAGGAGACAGGGGCCCCAAGAGACCCAGTACTTC	CASRRQGPQETQYF
TRBV4-1	.	TRBD1	TRBJ1-2	TGCGCCAGCAGCCAAGATCAGGGGGCCGACTATGGCTACACCTTC	CASSQDQGADYGYTF
TRBV7-2	.	.	TRBJ1-2	TGTGCCAGCAGCTTAGGGAACTATGGCTACACCTTC	CASSLGNYGYTF
TRBV24-1	.	TRBD1	TRBJ1-5	TGTGCCACCAGTGATTCGCGGACAGGGACAAATCAGCCCCAGCATTTT	CATSDSRTGTNQPQHF
TRBV6-4	.	.	TRBJ1-4	TGTGCCAGCCCCCCGGGCCCAATTTTT	CASPPGPIF
TRBV7-2	.	TRBD1	TRBJ2-1	TGTGCCAGCAGCTTAGCGTCGGGACAGTCTTACAATGAGCAGTTCTTC	CASSLASGQSYNEQFF
TRBV27	.	.	TRBJ2-7	TGTGCCAGCAGTTTCAGCAGGGAAATAGTATACGAGCAGTACTTC	CASSFSREIVYEQYF
TRBV7-8	.	.	TRBJ1-5	TGTGCCAGCACCGATATTCCCGGGACACCATTAATCGGTCAGCCCCAGCATTTT	CASTDIPGTPLIGQPQHF
TRBV7-6	few	TRBD2	TRBJ2-1	TGTGCCAGCATCCCCCGGAGACTAGCGGGAACGGATGAGCAGTTCTTC	CASIPRRLAGTDEQFF
TRBV28	.	.	TRBJ1-3	TGTGCCAGCAGTCCAAATGTGAAGTCTGGAAACACCATATATTTT	CASSPNVKSGNTIYF
TRBV28	.	.	TRBJ1-1	TGTGCCAGCAGTCGGGCCGGCCTTGGGGACACTGAAGCTTTCTTT	CASSRAGLGDTEAFF
TRBV2	.	TRBD2	TRBJ2-2	TGTGCCAGCTCACTGAGCCCGGGACTAGCGGGAACCAGGGAGCTGTTTTTT	CASSLSPGLAGTRELFF
TRBV5-8	.	.	TRBJ1-4	TGTGCCAGCAGCTTGCTGCGGGAAAAACTGTTTTTT	CASSLLREKLFF
TRBV10-3	.	.	TRBJ2-4	TGTGCCATCAGTGAGTCTTTGAGAGCGTCAGCCCTAGCCAAAAACATTCAGTACTTC	CAISESLRASALAKNIQYF
TRBV30	few	.	TRBJ1-1	TGTGCCGGAGACCGGCCGAACACTGAAGCTTTCTTT	CAGDRPNTEAFF
TRBV28	.	.	TRBJ1-2	TGTGCCAGCAGTTCCCAGGCGATTGGCTACACCTTC	CASSSQAIGYTF
TRBV29-1	.	.	TRBJ1-1	TGCAGCGTAACAGGGAACACTGAAGCTTTCTTT	CSVTGNTEAFF
TRBV5-1	.	.	TRBJ1-3	TGCGCCAGCAGCTGGGACTTCTCTGGAAACACCATATATTTT	CASSWDFSGNTIYF
TRBV7-3	.	.	TRBJ2-7	TGTGCCAGCAGCCTACAAGGGGGGACTTACTACGAGCAGTACTTC	CASSLQGGTYYEQYF
TRBV19	.	.	TRBJ2-1	TGTGCCAGTAGTCCCAGGGCCTATGAGCAGTTCTTC	CASSPRAYEQFF